The entry that follows covers one T cell receptor (beta chain) sequence. The table came from immunoSEQ multiplex PCR; TCRdb's copy has only in-frame clones and leaves some out. This table has tens of thousands of clones, roughly 91% appearing once. This sample was taken from a study of T cells after somatic rescue of genetic block. There are 14 residues in the CDR3. Between the trimmed V and J ends, which lost 3 bases and 0 bases, there was a span of 7 bases. The germline V gene encodes CDR1 SNHLY and CDR2 FYNNEI. V usage is TRBV2 and J usage is TRBJ2-3; no reliable D call. The sample was peripheral blood mononuclear cells (PBMCs). The clonotype originates from a man aged 25 to 40. The CDR3 here is CASSDRSSTDTQYF. The CDR3 nucleotides read TGTGCCAGCAGTGACAGGTCTAGCACAGATACGCAGTATTTT.